This T cell receptor (beta chain) was sequenced during a study of blood T cell repertoires in COVID-19. Libraries were prepared by immunoSEQ multiplex PCR; TCRdb keeps only in-frame clonotypes and omits some of them. The sample lists around 150,000 clones, roughly four fifths occurring once. This CDR3 is 15 amino acids long. From germline, CDR1 is SEHNR and CDR2 FQNEAQ (reference sequence). V gave up 1 base and J gave up 5 bases, with 11 bases separating them. The rearrangement joins TRBV7-9 to TRBJ2-2; TRBD1 might be the D (6 bases). The material sequenced was peripheral blood. This TCR came from a man aged 55 to 70 with active or convalescent COVID-19. CDR3 DNA sequence: TGTGCCAGCAGCTTAGAACAGGGCCTTACCGGGGAGCTGTTTTTT. This encodes CASSLEQGLTGELFF.